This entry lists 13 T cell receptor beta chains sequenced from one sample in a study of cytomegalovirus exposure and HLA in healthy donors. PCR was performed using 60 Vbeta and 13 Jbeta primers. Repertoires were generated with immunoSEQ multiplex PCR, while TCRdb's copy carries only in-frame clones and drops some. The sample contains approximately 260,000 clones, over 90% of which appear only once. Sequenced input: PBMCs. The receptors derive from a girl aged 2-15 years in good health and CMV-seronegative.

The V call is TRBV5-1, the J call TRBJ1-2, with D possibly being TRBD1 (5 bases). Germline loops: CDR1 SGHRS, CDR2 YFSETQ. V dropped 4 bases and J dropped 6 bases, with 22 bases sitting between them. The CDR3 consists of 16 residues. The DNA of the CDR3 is TGCGCCAGCAGCCAAGACCCCAGGGTACAAAGCGATGGCTACACCTTC. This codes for CASSQDPRVQSDGYTF.

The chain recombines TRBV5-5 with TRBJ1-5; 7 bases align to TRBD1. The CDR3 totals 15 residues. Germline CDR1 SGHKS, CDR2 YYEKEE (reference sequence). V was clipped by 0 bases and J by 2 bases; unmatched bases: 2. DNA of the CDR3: TGTGCCAGCAGCTTGGGACAGGGTGGCAATCAGCCCCAGCATTTT. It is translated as CASSLGQGGNQPQHF.

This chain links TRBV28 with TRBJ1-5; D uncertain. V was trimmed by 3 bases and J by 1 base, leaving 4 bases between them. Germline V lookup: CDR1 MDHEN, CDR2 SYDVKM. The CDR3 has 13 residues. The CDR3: CASSFRSNQPQHF. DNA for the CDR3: TGTGCCAGCAGTTTCAGGAGCAATCAGCCCCAGCATTTT.

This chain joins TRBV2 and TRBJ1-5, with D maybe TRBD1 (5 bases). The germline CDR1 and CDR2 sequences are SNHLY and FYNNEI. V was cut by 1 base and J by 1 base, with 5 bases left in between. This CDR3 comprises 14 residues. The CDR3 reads CASSEGTSNQPQHF. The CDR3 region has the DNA TGTGCCAGCAGTGAAGGGACAAGCAATCAGCCCCAGCATTTT.

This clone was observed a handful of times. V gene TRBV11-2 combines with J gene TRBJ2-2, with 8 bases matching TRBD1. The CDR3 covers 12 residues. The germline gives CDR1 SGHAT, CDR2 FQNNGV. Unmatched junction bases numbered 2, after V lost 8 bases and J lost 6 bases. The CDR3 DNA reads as TGTGCCAGCGGCAGGGGGCCCGGGGAGCTGTTTTTT. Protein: CASGRGPGELFF.

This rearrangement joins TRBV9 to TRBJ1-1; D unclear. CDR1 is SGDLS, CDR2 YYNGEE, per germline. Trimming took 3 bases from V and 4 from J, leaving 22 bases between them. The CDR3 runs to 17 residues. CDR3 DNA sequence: TGTGCCAGCAGCGCCGGAGCAGTCGTTGGGCGGGGCACTGAAGCTTTCTTT. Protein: CASSAGAVVGRGTEAFF.

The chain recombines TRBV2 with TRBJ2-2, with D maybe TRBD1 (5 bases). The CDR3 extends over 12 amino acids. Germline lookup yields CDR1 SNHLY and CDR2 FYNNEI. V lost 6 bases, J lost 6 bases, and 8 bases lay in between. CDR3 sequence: CASRDISGELFF. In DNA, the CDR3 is TGTGCCAGCAGGGACATCTCCGGGGAGCTGTTTTTT.

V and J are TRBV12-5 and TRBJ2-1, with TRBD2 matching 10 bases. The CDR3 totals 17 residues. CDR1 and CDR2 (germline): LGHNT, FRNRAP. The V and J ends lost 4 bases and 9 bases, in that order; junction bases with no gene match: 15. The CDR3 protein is CASGSPPGTSAAREQFF. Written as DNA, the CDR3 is TGTGCTAGTGGTTCTCCCCCCGGGACTAGCGCCGCCCGTGAGCAGTTCTTC.

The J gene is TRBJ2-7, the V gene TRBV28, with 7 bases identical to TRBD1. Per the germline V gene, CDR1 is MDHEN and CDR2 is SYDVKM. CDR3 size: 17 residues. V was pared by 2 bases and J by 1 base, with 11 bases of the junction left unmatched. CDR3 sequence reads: CASSLLPEGGASYEQYF. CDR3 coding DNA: TGTGCCAGCAGTTTACTCCCGGAAGGGGGCGCGTCCTACGAGCAGTACTTC.

CDR3 protein: CASTEGAAARGYTF. CDR3 nucleotide sequence: TGTGCCAGCACAGAAGGGGCAGCAGCCAGGGGCTACACCTTC. The rearrangement joins TRBV28 to TRBJ1-2; TRBD1 might be the D (5 bases). Germline CDR1 and CDR2: MDHEN and SYDVKM. This CDR3 is built from 14 residues. Trimming took 7 bases from V and 8 from J, leaving 20 bases between them.

The CDR3 protein is CASSPQGTDSYTF. The CDR3 DNA follows: TGTGCCAGCAGTCCACAGGGGACGGATAGCTACACCTTC. The chain carries TRBV2 and TRBJ1-2; the match to TRBD1 covers 7 bases. Germline CDR1 is SNHLY and CDR2 is FYNNEI. The junction had 9 bases not matched to a gene; V was cut back by 5 bases and J by 9 bases. This CDR3 is built from 13 residues.

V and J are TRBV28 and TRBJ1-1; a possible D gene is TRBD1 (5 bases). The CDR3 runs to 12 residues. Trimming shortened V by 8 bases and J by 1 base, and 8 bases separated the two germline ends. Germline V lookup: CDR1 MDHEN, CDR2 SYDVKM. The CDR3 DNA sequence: TGTGCCAGCGACAGTCCGAACACTGAAGCTTTCTTT. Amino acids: CASDSPNTEAFF.

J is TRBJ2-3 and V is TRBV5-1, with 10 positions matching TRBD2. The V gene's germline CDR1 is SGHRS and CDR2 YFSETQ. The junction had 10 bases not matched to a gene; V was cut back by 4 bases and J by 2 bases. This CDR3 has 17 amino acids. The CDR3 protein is CASSTLGLAASTDTQYF. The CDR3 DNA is TGCGCCAGCAGCACCTTAGGACTAGCGGCTTCCACAGATACGCAGTATTTT.